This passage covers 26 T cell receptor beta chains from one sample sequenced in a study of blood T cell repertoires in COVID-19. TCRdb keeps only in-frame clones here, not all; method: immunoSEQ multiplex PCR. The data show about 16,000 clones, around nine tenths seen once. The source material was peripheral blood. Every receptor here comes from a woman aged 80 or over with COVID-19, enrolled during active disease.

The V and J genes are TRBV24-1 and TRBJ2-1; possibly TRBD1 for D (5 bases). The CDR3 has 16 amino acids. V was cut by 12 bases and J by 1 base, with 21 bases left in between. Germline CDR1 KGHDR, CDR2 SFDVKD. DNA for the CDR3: TGTGCCCCCTACTCAGGGTACCCTCATTCCTACAATGAGCAGTTCTTC. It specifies CAPYSGYPHSYNEQFF.

The CDR3 spells CASSQQGAGTEAFF. CDR3 DNA: TGCGCCAGCAGCCAGCAGGGGGCAGGCACTGAAGCTTTCTTT. The rearrangement links TRBV4-1 to TRBJ1-1; 8 bases are shared with TRBD1. Per germline, CDR1 MGHRA and CDR2 YSYEKL. The ends lost 3 bases at V and 4 bases at J; junction bases unmatched: 4. This CDR3 spans 14 amino acids.

The CDR3, as DNA: TGTGCCAGCAGCATGGGGACAGGAGCGAAGGAGACCCAGTACTTC. It encodes CASSMGTGAKETQYF. The V call is TRBV21-1, the J call TRBJ2-5; the table assigns TRBD1, which was not confirmed against the DNA. TRBV21-1 is a listed pseudogene. The CDR3 is 15 amino acids.

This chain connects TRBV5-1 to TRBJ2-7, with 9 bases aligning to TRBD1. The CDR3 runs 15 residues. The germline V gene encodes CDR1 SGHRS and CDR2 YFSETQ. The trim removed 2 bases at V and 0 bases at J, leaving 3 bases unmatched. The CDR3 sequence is CASSFTGGPSYEQYF. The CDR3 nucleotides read TGCGCCAGCAGCTTTACAGGGGGCCCCTCCTACGAGCAGTACTTC.

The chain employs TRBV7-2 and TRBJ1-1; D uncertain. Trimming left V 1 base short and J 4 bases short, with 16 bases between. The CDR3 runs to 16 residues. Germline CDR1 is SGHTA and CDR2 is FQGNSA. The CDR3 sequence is CASSLGVGGPFTEAFF. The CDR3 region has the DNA TGTGCCAGCAGCTTAGGAGTCGGAGGGCCCTTCACTGAAGCTTTCTTT.

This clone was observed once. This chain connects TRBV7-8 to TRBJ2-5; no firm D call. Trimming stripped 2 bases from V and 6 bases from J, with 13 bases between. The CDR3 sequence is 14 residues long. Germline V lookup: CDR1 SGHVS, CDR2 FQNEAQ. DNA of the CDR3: TGTGCCAGCAGCTTACGGTTGATGGTCCAGACCCAGTACTTC. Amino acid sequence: CASSLRLMVQTQYF. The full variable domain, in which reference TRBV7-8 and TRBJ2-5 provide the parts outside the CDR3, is GAGVSQSPRYKVAKRGQDVALRCDPISGHVSLFWYQQALGQGPEFLTYFQNEAQLDKSGLPSDRFFAERPEGSVSTLKIQRTQQEDSAVYLCASSLRLMVQTQYFGPGTRLLVL.

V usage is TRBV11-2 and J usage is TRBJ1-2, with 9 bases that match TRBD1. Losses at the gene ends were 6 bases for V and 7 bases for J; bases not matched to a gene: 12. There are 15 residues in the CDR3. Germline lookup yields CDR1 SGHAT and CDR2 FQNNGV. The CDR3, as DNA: TGTGCCAGCAGAGTACAGGGGGCGATGATCTCTGGCTACACCTTC. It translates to CASRVQGAMISGYTF.

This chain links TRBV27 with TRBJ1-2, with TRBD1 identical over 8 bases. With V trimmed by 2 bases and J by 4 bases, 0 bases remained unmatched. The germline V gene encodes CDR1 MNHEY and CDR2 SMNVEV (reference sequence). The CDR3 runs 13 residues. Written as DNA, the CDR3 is TGTGCCAGCAGTTTAACAGGGGGCTATGGCTACACCTTC. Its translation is CASSLTGGYGYTF.

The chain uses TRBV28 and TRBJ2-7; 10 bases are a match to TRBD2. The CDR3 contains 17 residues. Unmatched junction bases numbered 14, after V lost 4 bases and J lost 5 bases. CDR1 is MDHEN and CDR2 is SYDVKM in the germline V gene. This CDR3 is CASSSLTSGTGRDEQYF. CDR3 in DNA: TGTGCCAGCAGTTCGTTAACTAGCGGGACTGGCCGGGACGAGCAGTACTTC.

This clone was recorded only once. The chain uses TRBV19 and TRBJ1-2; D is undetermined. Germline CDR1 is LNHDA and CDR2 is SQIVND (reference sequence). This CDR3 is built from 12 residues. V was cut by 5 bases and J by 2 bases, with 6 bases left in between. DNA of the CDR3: TGTGCCAGTAGTCCTCGGAACTATGGCTACACCTTC. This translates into CASSPRNYGYTF.

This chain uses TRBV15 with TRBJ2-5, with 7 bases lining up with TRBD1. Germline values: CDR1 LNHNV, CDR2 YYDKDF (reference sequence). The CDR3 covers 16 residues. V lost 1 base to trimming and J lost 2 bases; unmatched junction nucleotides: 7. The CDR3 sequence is CATSRANTGQQETQYF. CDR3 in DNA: TGTGCCACCAGCAGAGCAAACACGGGACAGCAAGAGACCCAGTACTTC.

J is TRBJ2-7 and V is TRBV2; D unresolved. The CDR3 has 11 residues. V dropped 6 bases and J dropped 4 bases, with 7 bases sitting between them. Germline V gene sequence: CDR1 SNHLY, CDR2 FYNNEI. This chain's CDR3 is CASRRSYEQYF. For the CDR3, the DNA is TGTGCCAGCAGACGCAGTTACGAGCAGTACTTC.

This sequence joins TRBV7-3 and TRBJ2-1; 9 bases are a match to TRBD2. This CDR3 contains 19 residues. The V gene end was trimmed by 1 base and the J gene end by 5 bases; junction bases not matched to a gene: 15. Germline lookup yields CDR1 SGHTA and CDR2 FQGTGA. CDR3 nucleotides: TGTGCCAGCAGCTTAATGCCGGGACTAGCTAGGGATGAACACAATGAGCAGTTCTTC. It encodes CASSLMPGLARDEHNEQFF.

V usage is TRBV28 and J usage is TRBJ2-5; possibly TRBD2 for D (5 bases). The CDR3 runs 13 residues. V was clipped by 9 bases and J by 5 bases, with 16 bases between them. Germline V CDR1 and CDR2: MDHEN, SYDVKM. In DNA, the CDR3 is TGTGCCAGTAATTTACTAGGTATGGAGACCCAGTACTTC. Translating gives CASNLLGMETQYF.

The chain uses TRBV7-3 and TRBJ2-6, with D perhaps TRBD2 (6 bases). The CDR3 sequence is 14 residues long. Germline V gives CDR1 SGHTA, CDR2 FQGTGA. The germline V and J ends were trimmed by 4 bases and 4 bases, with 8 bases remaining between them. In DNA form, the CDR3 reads TGTGCCAGCAGCTCGGGAGACGGGGCCAACGTCCTGACTTTC. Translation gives CASSSGDGANVLTF.

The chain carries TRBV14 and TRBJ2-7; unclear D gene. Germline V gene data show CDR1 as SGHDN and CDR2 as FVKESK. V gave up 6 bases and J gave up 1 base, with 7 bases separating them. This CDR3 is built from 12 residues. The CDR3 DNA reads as TGTGCCAGCAGTTCCAGTTCCTACGAGCAGTACTTC. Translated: CASSSSSYEQYF. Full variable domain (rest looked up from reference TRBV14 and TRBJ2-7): EAGVTQFPSHSVIEKGQTVTLRCDPISGHDNLYWYRRVMGKEIKFLLHFVKESKQDESGMPNNRFLAERTGGTYSTLKVQPAELEDSGVYFCASSSSSYEQYFGPGTRLTVT.

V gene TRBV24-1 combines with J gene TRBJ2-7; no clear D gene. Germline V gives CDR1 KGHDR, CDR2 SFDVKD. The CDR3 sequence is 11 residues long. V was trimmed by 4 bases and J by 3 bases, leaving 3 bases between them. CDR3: CATSDLYEQYF. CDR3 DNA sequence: TGTGCCACCAGTGACCTCTACGAGCAGTACTTC.

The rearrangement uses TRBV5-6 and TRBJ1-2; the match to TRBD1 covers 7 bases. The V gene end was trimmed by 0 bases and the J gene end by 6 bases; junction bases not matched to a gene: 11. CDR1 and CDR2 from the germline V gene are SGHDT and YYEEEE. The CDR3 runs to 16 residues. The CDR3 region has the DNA TGTGCCAGCAGCTTGGGACCGAGACAGGGCGAGGATGGCTACACCTTC. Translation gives CASSLGPRQGEDGYTF.

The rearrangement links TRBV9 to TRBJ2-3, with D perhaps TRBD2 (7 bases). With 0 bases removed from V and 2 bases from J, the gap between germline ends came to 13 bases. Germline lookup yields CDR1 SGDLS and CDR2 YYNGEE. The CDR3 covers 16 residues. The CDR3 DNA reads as TGTGCCAGCAGCGTAGTGGGGCGGGGGCCCACAGATACGCAGTATTTT. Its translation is CASSVVGRGPTDTQYF.

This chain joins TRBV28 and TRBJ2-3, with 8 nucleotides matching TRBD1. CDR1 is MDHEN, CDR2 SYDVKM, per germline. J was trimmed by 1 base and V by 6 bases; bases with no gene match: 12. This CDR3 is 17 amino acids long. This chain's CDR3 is CASSTRRTGIRTDTQYF. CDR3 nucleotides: TGTGCCAGCAGCACCCGACGGACAGGGATACGCACAGATACGCAGTATTTT.

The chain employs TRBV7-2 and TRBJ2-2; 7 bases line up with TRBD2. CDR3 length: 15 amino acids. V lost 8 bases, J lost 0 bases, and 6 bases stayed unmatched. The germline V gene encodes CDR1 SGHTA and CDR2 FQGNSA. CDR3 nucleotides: TGTGCCAGCGGGGGGGACGGTTCGAACACCGGGGAGCTGTTTTTT. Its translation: CASGGDGSNTGELFF.

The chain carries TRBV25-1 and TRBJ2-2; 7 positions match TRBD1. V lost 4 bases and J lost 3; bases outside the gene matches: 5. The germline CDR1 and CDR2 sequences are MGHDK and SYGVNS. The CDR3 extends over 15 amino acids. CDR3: CASSGQGGDTGELFF. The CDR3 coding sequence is TGTGCCAGCAGTGGGCAAGGGGGCGACACCGGGGAGCTGTTTTTT.

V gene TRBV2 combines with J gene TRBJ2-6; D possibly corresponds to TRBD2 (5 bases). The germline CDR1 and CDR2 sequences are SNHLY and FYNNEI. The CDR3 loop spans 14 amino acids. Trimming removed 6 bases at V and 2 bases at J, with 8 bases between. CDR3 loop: CASRREAGANVLTF. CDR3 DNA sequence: TGTGCCAGCAGGAGGGAAGCTGGGGCCAACGTCCTGACTTTC.

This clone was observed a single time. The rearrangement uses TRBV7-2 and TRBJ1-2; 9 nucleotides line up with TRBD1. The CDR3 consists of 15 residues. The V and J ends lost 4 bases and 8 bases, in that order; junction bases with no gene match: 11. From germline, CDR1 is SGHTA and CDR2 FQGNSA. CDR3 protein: CASSSQGADIRGYTF. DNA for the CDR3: TGTGCCAGCAGCTCACAGGGGGCGGATATCAGGGGCTACACCTTC.

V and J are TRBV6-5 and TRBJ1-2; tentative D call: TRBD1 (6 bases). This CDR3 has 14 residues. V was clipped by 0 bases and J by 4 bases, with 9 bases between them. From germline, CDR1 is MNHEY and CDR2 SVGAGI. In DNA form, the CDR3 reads TGTGCCAGCAGTTACTCCCAGGGGCCCTATGGCTACACCTTC. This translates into CASSYSQGPYGYTF.

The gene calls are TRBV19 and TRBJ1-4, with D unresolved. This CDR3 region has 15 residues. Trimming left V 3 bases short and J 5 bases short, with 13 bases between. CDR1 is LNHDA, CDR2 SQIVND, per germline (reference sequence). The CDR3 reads CASSITTGWNEKLFF. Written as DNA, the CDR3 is TGTGCCAGTAGTATCACAACGGGATGGAATGAAAAACTGTTTTTT.